This is a list of T cell receptor beta chains from one sample in a study of CD8+ T cells in alopecia areata. Generated by immunoSEQ multiplex PCR, the TCRdb table keeps only in-frame clones and is missing some. The repertoire holds 100,000 to 150,000 clones, with approximately 49% as singletons. The specimen was CD8+ T cells sorted from blood, collected at week 0. The receptor source for this set is a human donor with alopecia areata. CDR3s leave out the opening cysteine and the closing phenylalanine or tryptophan. Only some rows state a clone size, as once, few, many or a class for expanded clones.

cdr3_aa v_call clone_size
ASSPQREQY TRBV7-9 NA
ASSARTRFVYEQY TRBV5-6 NA
ASSLEENEQF TRBV5-1 few
ASSIGGLETEAF TRBV19 NA
SVNRDDSYEQY TRBV29-1 NA
ASSLRDRGQETQY TRBV7-9 few
AWSAGGARVFDEQY TRBV30 once
ASSTRQGSGFGYT TRBV7-8 NA
ASSYRGQPNTEAF TRBV11-2 NA
SVGVLEAF TRBV29-1 NA
ASSVAIGYGYT TRBV9 NA
ASSLSARVLEAF TRBV5-1 few
ASSFGTSGEYNEQF TRBV6-6 few
ATSRDRGMDQPQH TRBV15 NA
ASSRLNTEAF TRBV6-1 NA
ASSQDSRLAVYNEQF TRBV14 few
ASSVSRDRETDGYT TRBV9 NA
ASSLGVRAANEQF TRBV13 NA
ASNLGQSTTDTQY TRBV10-2 few
SVGLTGYTEAF TRBV29-1 NA
ASSLQTGGRLGSGANVLT TRBV7-6 NA
ATTLGVGGTETQY TRBV10-3 medium-sized
SVEDLGTSAYGYT TRBV29-1 few
ASSPGGIDEAF TRBV5-1 NA
ASNQGDSNQPQH TRBV6-6 few
ASSYPGREQY TRBV13 NA
AISESRFDRGPHIQY TRBV10-3 NA
ASSIRDSNQPQH TRBV19 NA
CSGTGRYNEQF TRBV6-1 NA
AWTGGLEAF TRBV30 few
ASSFNKGKNTEAF TRBV7-4 NA
ASSPGSYEQY TRBV18 NA
ASSAPYDTEAF TRBV9 NA
ASTGTTEETQY TRBV5-6 NA
ASSLEGAYNEQF TRBV5-1 few
ASSLEGGTDEQF TRBV7-6 NA
AWSGEYEQY TRBV30 few
ASSLSGTSYEQY TRBV28 NA
ASSAVTGQYTGELF TRBV9 once
ASSQDWRGGYT TRBV14 few
ASSLDRESAEAF TRBV13 once
ASSGGGVGQY TRBV5-6 NA
SAPGTTNYGYT TRBV29-1 NA
ASRDQDGADTQY TRBV2 NA
ASMIEAGELGEQY TRBV19 NA
ASSLIQGAGDTQY TRBV5-4 NA